The clone carrying this T cell receptor beta chain was seen a few times. Antigen unknown. This sample was taken from a study of cytomegalovirus exposure and HLA in healthy donors. The study's findings and limits: Many donors shared some public TCRs, even though most TCR sequences were rare. Cytomegalovirus-associated status was assigned to 150 to 200 TCR beta chains.

The data were produced by immunoSEQ multiplex PCR, yet TCRdb's version contains in-frame clones alone and is incomplete. The sample carries a few hundred thousand clones, 85% to 90% recorded once. From germline, CDR1 is PRHDT and CDR2 FYEKMQ (reference sequence). This CDR3 has 12 amino acids. V dropped 5 bases and J dropped 8; count of bases not matched to a gene: 3. This chain joins TRBV13 and TRBJ2-1; 7 bases map to TRBD1. This TCR came from a woman younger than 35 in good health and CMV-seronegative. The material sequenced was PBMCs. CDR3 nucleotides: TGTGCCAGCAGCCGACAGGGCGATGAGCAGTTCTTC. It is translated as CASSRQGDEQFF.